Listed below are T cell receptor beta chains from one sample, sequenced in a study of blood T cell repertoires in COVID-19. The assay was immunoSEQ multiplex PCR, and TCRdb's table has in-frame clones only and misses some. This sample has about 440,000 clones; approximately 90% occur once, and the top ten carry 4.3%. The sample taken for sequencing was peripheral blood. These TCRs come from a woman aged 30 to 39 with acute or convalescent COVID-19. Both conserved end residues are part of each CDR3. D genes are given only for firm matches. Size is stated for part of the rows, as once, few or many counts, or as a class when the clone is expanded.

clone_size	v_call	j_call	d_call	cdr3_aa	cdr3_nt
-	TRBV18	TRBJ1-3	TRBD1	CASSQGQASGNTIYF	TGTGCCAGCTCTCAAGGACAGGCCTCTGGAAACACCATATATTTT
-	TRBV21-1	TRBJ2-7	-	CASSKARDRGYEQYF	TGTGCCAGCAGCAAAGCCCGGGACAGGGGCTACGAGCAGTACTTC
once	TRBV7-6	TRBJ1-3	-	CASSSSPVSGNTIYF	TGTGCCAGCAGCAGTAGTCCTGTGTCTGGAAACACCATATATTTT
-	TRBV11-2	TRBJ2-7	-	CASSPRELLASEQYF	TGTGCCAGCAGCCCACGGGAATTGCTAGCATCCGAGCAGTACTTC
-	TRBV6-5	TRBJ2-7	TRBD2	CASSTGGLREQYF	TGTGCCAGCAGTACGGGGGGGTTAAGGGAGCAGTACTTC
-	TRBV9	TRBJ2-1	TRBD1	CASSPRQGEYNEQFF	TGTGCCAGCAGCCCGAGACAGGGCGAATACAATGAGCAGTTCTTC
-	TRBV30	TRBJ2-7	-	CAWSVFPGTDYEQYF	TGTGCCTGGAGTGTATTTCCAGGTACCGACTACGAGCAGTACTTC
-	TRBV24-1	TRBJ2-3	-	CATGQTGPGTDTQYF	TGTGCCACCGGCCAGACAGGTCCCGGCACAGATACGCAGTATTTT
-	TRBV28	TRBJ1-2	-	CASSLGGTRGVLGYTF	TGTGCCAGCAGTTTGGGAGGGACAAGAGGTGTTCTTGGCTACACCTTC
-	TRBV19	TRBJ1-2	TRBD1	CASTRQGNVNGYTF	TGTGCCAGTACCAGACAGGGGAATGTTAACGGCTACACCTTC
-	TRBV7-9	TRBJ2-5	TRBD1	CASSSPGQGTQETQYF	TGTGCCAGCAGCTCACCGGGACAGGGGACCCAAGAGACCCAGTACTTC
-	TRBV4-1	TRBJ1-5	-	CASSQEGSGQPQHF	TGCGCCAGCAGCCAAGAAGGGAGCGGCCAGCCCCAGCATTTT
-	TRBV6-5	TRBJ1-3	TRBD1	CASSYSGQVLGTIYF	TGTGCCAGCAGTTACTCGGGACAGGTTCTTGGCACCATATATTTT
-	TRBV9	TRBJ1-5	-	CASSVEPGPNQPQHF	TGTGCCAGCAGCGTAGAGCCTGGGCCCAATCAGCCCCAGCATTTT
-	TRBV5-6	TRBJ1-2	TRBD1	CASKGQGAYGYTF	TGTGCCAGTAAAGGACAGGGGGCGTATGGCTACACCTTC
-	TRBV5-1	TRBJ2-3	-	CASSPSLMTSSDTQYF	TGCGCCAGCAGCCCTTCGCTAATGACTAGTTCAGATACGCAGTATTTT
-	TRBV2	TRBJ2-1	TRBD2	CASSEGLAGGLEQFF	TGTGCCAGCAGTGAAGGGCTAGCGGGGGGCCTAGAGCAGTTCTTC
-	TRBV19	TRBJ2-5	TRBD2	CASSITSGGAFVPQETQYF	TGTGCCAGTAGTATTACTAGCGGGGGGGCTTTTGTCCCCCAAGAGACCCAGTACTTC
-	TRBV7-9	TRBJ1-2	-	CASSLVQEGYTF	TGTGCCAGCAGCTTAGTACAGGAGGGCTACACCTTC
once	TRBV5-5	TRBJ1-3	-	CASSLAVTRGLLTRGNTIYF	TGTGCCAGCAGCTTGGCCGTTACCAGGGGATTGTTAACGAGGGGAAACACCATATATTTT
-	TRBV19	TRBJ1-6	-	CASSMKQGFDNSPLHF	TGTGCCAGTAGTATGAAACAGGGTTTCGACAATTCACCCCTCCACTTT
-	TRBV15	TRBJ2-3	-	CATSPPGTHTTDTQYF	TGTGCCACCAGCCCCCCGGGAACACACACTACAGATACGCAGTATTTT
few	TRBV5-5	TRBJ1-1	-	CASSLGLSPLNEAFF	TGTGCCAGCAGCTTGGGACTGTCCCCCCTAAATGAAGCTTTCTTT
-	TRBV30	TRBJ1-6	TRBD1	CACTPGQGSSKPLHF	TGTGCCTGTACTCCGGGACAGGGTTCGTCAAAGCCCCTCCACTTT
-	TRBV5-1	TRBJ2-7	-	CASSGRAYEQYF	TGCGCCAGCAGTGGCAGGGCCTACGAGCAGTACTTC
-	TRBV12-3/TRBV12-4	TRBJ1-2	TRBD1	CASRDGTGRTYTF	TGTGCCAGCAGAGATGGGACAGGGCGGACCTACACCTTC
once	TRBV7-9	TRBJ1-2	-	CASTVLGHIEDYTF	TGTGCCAGCACCGTCCTGGGACACATCGAGGACTACACCTTC
-	TRBV11-2	TRBJ1-1	-	CASSPRGTWNTEAFF	TGTGCCAGCAGCCCGAGGGGGACGTGGAACACTGAAGCTTTCTTT
-	TRBV2	TRBJ2-7	-	CASSDRWSWIKWEQYF	TGTGCCAGCAGTGATCGGTGGAGCTGGATAAAGTGGGAGCAGTACTTC
-	TRBV20-1	TRBJ1-2	-	CSALGEVGYTF	TGCAGTGCTCTCGGGGAAGTTGGCTACACCTTC
-	TRBV27	TRBJ2-3	TRBD1	CASSLLIQGAITDTQYF	TGTGCCAGCAGTTTACTTATACAGGGGGCGATCACAGATACGCAGTATTTT
-	TRBV19	TRBJ1-2	TRBD1	CASRTKQGATYGYTF	TGTGCCAGTAGAACCAAACAGGGGGCGACCTATGGCTACACCTTC
-	TRBV19	TRBJ1-5	-	CASSIDIAGIFNQPQHF	TGTGCCAGTAGTATAGATATTGCCGGGATTTTCAATCAGCCCCAGCATTTT
-	TRBV24-1	TRBJ1-4	TRBD1	CATSDSGQGGEKLFF	TGTGCCACCAGTGACTCGGGACAGGGAGGTGAAAAACTGTTTTTT
-	TRBV4-2	TRBJ2-5	TRBD2	CASSQDPISGGQETQYF	TGTGCCAGCAGCCAAGATCCGATAAGCGGGGGCCAAGAGACCCAGTACTTC
-	TRBV5-4	TRBJ1-3	-	CASSLGYLGTGNTIYF	TGTGCCAGCAGCTTAGGATATCTAGGAACTGGAAACACCATATATTTT
-	TRBV9	TRBJ1-3	-	CASSSGSGNTIYF	TGTGCCAGCAGCTCCGGCTCTGGAAACACCATATATTTT
-	TRBV11-2	TRBJ2-7	TRBD1	CASSLDLGTGYEQYF	TGTGCCAGCAGCTTAGATCTCGGGACAGGCTACGAGCAGTACTTC
-	TRBV10-3	TRBJ1-4	TRBD1	CAISESWDSNEKLFF	TGTGCCATCAGTGAGTCGTGGGACAGTAATGAAAAACTGTTTTTT
-	TRBV9	TRBJ2-7	-	CASSATGTWDEQYF	TGTGCCAGCAGCGCCACCGGGACATGGGACGAGCAGTACTTC
once	TRBV7-2	TRBJ2-5	TRBD2	CASSLAGGKETQYF	TGTGCCAGCAGCCTAGCGGGGGGAAAAGAGACCCAGTACTTC
-	TRBV4-1	TRBJ2-2	TRBD1	CASSLDRVPTGELFF	TGCGCCAGCAGCCTTGACAGGGTTCCCACCGGGGAGCTGTTTTTT
-	TRBV2	TRBJ1-2	-	CASRGWRTEDYGYTF	TGTGCCAGCAGGGGCTGGAGGACAGAGGACTATGGCTACACCTTC
once	TRBV19	TRBJ1-6	TRBD1	CASSMGTGLSSYNSPLHF	TGTGCCAGTAGTATGGGGACAGGGTTAAGCTCCTATAATTCACCCCTCCACTTT
-	TRBV2	TRBJ1-1	-	CASSESWGRTEAFF	TGTGCCAGCAGTGAAAGTTGGGGGAGGACTGAAGCTTTCTTT
once	TRBV7-8	TRBJ1-5	-	CASSLQSNQPQHF	TGTGCCAGCAGCTTACAAAGCAATCAGCCCCAGCATTTT
-	TRBV7-2	TRBJ2-7	-	CASSFSGGGEQYF	TGTGCCAGCAGCTTTAGTGGGGGCGGGGAGCAGTACTTC